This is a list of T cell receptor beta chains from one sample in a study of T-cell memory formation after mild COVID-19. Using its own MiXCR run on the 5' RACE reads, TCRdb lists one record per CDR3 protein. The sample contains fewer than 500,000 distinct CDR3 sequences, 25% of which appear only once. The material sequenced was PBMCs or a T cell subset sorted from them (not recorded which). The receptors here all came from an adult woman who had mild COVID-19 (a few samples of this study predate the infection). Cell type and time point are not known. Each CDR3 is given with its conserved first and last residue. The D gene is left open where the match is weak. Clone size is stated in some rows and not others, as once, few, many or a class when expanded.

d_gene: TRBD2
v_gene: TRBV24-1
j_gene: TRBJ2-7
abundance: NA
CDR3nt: TGTGCCACCAGTGCCCCCCTAGCGGGAGGATACGAGCAGTACTTC
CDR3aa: CATSAPLAGGYEQYF

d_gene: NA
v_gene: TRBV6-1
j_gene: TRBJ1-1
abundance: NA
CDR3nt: TGTGCCAGCCGCCGGCAGGGAGGGATAAACACTGAAGCTTTCTTT
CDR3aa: CASRRQGGINTEAFF

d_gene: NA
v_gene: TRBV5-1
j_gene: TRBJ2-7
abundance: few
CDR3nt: TGCGCCAGCAGCTTGGGGGCTACAGGAGACGAGCAGTACTTC
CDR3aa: CASSLGATGDEQYF

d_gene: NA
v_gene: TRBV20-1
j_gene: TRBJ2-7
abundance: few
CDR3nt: TGCAGTGCTGGTCCCTACGACGAGCAGTACTTC
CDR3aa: CSAGPYDEQYF

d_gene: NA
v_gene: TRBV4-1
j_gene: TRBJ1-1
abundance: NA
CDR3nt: TGCGCCAGCAGCCTCGGATCAGGGTTGGGGAACACTGAAGCTTTCTTT
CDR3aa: CASSLGSGLGNTEAFF

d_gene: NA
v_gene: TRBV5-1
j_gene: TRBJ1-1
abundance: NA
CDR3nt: TGCGCCAGCAGTTTGGAGGGGGACTCGGCTTTCTTT
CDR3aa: CASSLEGDSAFF

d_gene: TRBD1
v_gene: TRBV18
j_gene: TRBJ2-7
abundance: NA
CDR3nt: TGTGCCAGCTCATCTACTCAGGGACAGATTGGGTACGAGCAGTACTTC
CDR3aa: CASSSTQGQIGYEQYF

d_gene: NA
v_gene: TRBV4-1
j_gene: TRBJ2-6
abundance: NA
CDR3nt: TGCGCCAGCAGCCAAGGGGGGATCTCGGCAGGGGCCAACGTCCTGACTTTC
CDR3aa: CASSQGGISAGANVLTF

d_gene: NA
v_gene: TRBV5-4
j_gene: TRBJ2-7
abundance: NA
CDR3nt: TGTGCCAGCAGCATCTTCAGGATGTCAGGGAGGCACGAGCAGTACTTC
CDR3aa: CASSIFRMSGRHEQYF

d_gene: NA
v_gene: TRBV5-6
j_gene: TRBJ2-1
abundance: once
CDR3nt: TGTGCCAGCAGCCCCAGCTGGACGGAGTACAATGAGCAGTTCTTC
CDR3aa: CASSPSWTEYNEQFF

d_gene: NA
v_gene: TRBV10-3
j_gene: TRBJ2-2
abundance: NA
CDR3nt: TGTGCCATCAGTGATTACACCAACACCGGGGAGCTGTTTTTT
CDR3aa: CAISDYTNTGELFF

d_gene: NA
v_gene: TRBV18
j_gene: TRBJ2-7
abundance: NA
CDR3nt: TGTGCCAGCTCACCAGTGGCAGCACCGCTCGGCGAGCAGTACTTC
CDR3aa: CASSPVAAPLGEQYF

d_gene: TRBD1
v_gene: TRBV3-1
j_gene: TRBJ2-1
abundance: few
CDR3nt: TGTGCCAGCAGCCAAGCTGCCGACAGGGGCAATGAGCAGTTCTTC
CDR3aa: CASSQAADRGNEQFF

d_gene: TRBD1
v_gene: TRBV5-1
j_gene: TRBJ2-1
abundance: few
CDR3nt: TGCGCCAGCAGCGGTAGACAGGGCGGCTACAATGAGCAGTTCTTC
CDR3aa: CASSGRQGGYNEQFF

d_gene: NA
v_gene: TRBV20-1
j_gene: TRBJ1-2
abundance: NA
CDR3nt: TGCAGTGAAGGGGGGACGAACACCTATGGCTACACCTTC
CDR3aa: CSEGGTNTYGYTF

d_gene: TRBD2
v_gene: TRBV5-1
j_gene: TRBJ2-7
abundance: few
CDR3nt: TGCGCCAGCAGCTTGGCCCGCATGACTAGCGGGAGAATTGGCAACGAGCAGTACTTC
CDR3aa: CASSLARMTSGRIGNEQYF

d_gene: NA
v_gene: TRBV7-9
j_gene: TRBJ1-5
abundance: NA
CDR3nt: TGTGCCAGCAGCTCACAGGGCGAACAGCCCCAGCATTTT
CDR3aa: CASSSQGEQPQHF

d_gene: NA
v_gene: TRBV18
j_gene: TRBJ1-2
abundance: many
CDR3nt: TGTGCCAGCTCACCATGGGACTATGGCTACACCTTC
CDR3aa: CASSPWDYGYTF

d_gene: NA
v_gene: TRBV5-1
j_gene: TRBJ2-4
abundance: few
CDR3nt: TGCGCCAGCAGCTTGCGAGAAGGGGCCGGGGACATTCAGTACTTC
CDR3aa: CASSLREGAGDIQYF

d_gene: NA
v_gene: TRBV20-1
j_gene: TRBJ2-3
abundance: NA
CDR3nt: TGCAGTGCTGGTCCCTATCAAGCGGAGTCCACAGATACGCAGTATTTT
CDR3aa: CSAGPYQAESTDTQYF

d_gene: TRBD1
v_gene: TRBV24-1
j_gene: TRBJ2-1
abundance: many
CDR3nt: TGTGCCACCTCCCGACCGGGACAGGGTCCCGATGAGCAGTTCTTC
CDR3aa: CATSRPGQGPDEQFF

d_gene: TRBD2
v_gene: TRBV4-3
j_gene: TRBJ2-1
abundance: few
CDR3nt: TGCGCCAGCAGCCAAGAACTAGCGGGAAGGCTTGAGCAGTTCTTC
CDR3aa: CASSQELAGRLEQFF

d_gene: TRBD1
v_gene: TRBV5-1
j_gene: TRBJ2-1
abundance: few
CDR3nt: TGCGCCAGCAGCTGGTATCTCGGGACAGGACACAATGAGCAGTTCTTC
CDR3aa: CASSWYLGTGHNEQFF

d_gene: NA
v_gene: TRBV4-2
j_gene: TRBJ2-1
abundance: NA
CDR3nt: TGTGCCAGCAGCCAGCGATCGTTCTACAATGAGCAGTTCTTC
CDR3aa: CASSQRSFYNEQFF

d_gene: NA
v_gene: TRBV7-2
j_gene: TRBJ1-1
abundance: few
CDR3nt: TGTGCCAGCAGCCCCCGTTCGAGGCTGAACACTGAAGCTTTCTTT
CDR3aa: CASSPRSRLNTEAFF

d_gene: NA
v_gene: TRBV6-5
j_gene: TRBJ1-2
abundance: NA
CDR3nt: TGTGCCACGTCGGTCAGGGGTTGGGGGATAAACTATGGCTACACCTTC
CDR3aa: CATSVRGWGINYGYTF

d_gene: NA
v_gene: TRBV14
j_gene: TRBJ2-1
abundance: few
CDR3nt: TGTGCCAGCAGCCTACGTTTCGGGGGATCAAGCCGAGAAAATGAGCAGTTCTTC
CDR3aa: CASSLRFGGSSRENEQFF

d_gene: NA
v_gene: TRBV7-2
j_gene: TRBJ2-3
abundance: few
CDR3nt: TGTGCCAGCAGCTTCCAGAGCACAGATACGCAGTATTTT
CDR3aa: CASSFQSTDTQYF

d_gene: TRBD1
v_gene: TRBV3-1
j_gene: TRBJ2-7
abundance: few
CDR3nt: TGTGCCAGCAGCCTCGGGACAGGGCGAAGCTCCTACGAGCAGTACTTC
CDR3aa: CASSLGTGRSSYEQYF

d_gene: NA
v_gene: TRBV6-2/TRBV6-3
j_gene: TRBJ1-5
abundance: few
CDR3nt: TGTGCCAGCAGCTATGGGAGGGGATCTAGCAATCAGCCCCAGCATTTT
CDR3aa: CASSYGRGSSNQPQHF

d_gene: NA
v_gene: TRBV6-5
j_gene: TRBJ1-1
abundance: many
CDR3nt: TGTGCCAGCAGTTTCGGGGGGGACACTGAAGCTTTCTTT
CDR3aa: CASSFGGDTEAFF

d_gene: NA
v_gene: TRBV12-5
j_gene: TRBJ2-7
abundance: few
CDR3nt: TGTGCTAGTGGTTTGGACTACGAGCAGTACTTC
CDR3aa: CASGLDYEQYF

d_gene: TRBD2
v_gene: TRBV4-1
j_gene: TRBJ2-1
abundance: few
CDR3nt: TGCGCCAGCAGCCAAGTGCGAGCGGGGGTCTCCTACAATGAGCAGTTCTTC
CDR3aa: CASSQVRAGVSYNEQFF

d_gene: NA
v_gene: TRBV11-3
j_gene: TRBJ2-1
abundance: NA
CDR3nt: TGTGCCAGCAGCTTAGGCCAAGCGGGTATGGATGAGCAGTTCTTC
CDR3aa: CASSLGQAGMDEQFF

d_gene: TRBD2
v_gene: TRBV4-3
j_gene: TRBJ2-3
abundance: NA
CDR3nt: TGCGCCAGCAGCCAAGACGGACTAGCTTGGGGTTCTGGTACGCAGTATTTT
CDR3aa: CASSQDGLAWGSGTQYF

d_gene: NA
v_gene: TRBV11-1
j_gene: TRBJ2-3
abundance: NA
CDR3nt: TGTGCCAGCAGCCCCCCGGGAGAGGGCACAGATACGCAGTATTTT
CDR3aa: CASSPPGEGTDTQYF

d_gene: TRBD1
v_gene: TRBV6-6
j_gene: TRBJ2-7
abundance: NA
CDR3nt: TGTGCCAGCACCTTCGCGGGACAGGGATACGAGCAGTACTTC
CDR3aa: CASTFAGQGYEQYF

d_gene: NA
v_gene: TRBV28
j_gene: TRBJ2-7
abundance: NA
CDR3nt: TGTGCCAGCAGTTTATGGAATACGTCCTACGAGCAGTACTTC
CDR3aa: CASSLWNTSYEQYF

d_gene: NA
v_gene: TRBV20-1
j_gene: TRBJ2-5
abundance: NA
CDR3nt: TGCAGTGCCCCGGAGGGGACCCAGTACTTC
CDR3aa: CSAPEGTQYF

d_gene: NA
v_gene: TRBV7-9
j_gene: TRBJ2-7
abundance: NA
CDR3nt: TGTGCCAGCAGCTTGTCTGCGCTCTACGAGCAGTACTTC
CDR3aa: CASSLSALYEQYF

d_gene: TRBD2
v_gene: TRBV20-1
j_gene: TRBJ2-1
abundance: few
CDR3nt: TGCAGTGCTGGGAGCGGGGCAGGATACAATGAGCAGTTCTTC
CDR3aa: CSAGSGAGYNEQFF

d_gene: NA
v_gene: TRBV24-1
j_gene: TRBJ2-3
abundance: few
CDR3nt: TGTGCCACCAGTGACCCAACGGGGCGCAGCACAGATACGCAGTATTTT
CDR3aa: CATSDPTGRSTDTQYF

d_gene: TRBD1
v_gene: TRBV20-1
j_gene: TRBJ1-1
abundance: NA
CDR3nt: TGCAGTGCTGGACGGGACAGGGGTATCACTGAAGCTTTCTTT
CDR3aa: CSAGRDRGITEAFF